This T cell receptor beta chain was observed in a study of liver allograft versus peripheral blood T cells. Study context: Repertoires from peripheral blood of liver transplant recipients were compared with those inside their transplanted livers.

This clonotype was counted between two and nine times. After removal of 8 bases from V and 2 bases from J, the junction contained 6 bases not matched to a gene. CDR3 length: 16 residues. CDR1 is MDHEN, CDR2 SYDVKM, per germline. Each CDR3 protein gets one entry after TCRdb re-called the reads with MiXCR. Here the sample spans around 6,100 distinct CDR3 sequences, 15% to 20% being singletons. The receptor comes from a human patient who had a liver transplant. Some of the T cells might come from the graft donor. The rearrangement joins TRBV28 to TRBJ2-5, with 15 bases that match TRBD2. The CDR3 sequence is CASHPGLAGGQETQYF. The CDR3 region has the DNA TGTGCCAGCCACCCCGGACTAGCGGGAGGGCAAGAGACCCAGTACTTC.